These T cell receptor beta chains were read from a single sample in a study of blood T cell repertoires in COVID-19. Libraries were prepared by immunoSEQ multiplex PCR; TCRdb keeps only in-frame clonotypes and omits some of them. The sample yields roughly 210,000 clones, 80% to 90% seen once. The sequencing input was peripheral blood. Receptor source: a woman aged 80 or older with COVID-19, enrolled during active disease. The CDR3 runs from the conserved cysteine through the conserved F or W. A D gene is named only where the DNA matches it firmly.

d_call,v_call,j_call,cdr3_aa
TRBD2,TRBV27,TRBJ2-5,CASSLSLAGNRPKETQYF
-,TRBV19,TRBJ2-2,CASSIGGRYTGELFF
TRBD1,TRBV24-1,TRBJ2-1,CATSDPTGTGEYNEQFF
-,TRBV7-9,TRBJ2-5,CASSRQQETQYF
-,TRBV5-1,TRBJ1-4,CASSLIGPGGEKLFF
TRBD1,TRBV28,TRBJ1-3,CASSIWTGIHTIYF
-,TRBV28,TRBJ1-1,CASPPWGGGFLNTEAFF
TRBD1,TRBV11-2,TRBJ1-6,CASSAGTGGPSSYNSPLHF
-,TRBV4-3,TRBJ1-2,CASSQETPGGAGYTF
-,TRBV5-6,TRBJ2-6,CASSLRGTGANVLTF
-,TRBV21-1,TRBJ2-3,CASSIGTSGGESSTDTQYF
TRBD1,TRBV6-2/TRBV6-3,TRBJ1-5,CASSLDRVNQPQHF
-,TRBV7-2,TRBJ2-3,CASSPRIADTQYF
-,TRBV5-1,TRBJ1-2,CASSLAQVSYGYTF
-,TRBV3-1/TRBV3-2,TRBJ1-2,CASSQADSFSGYTF
TRBD1,TRBV3-1/TRBV3-2,TRBJ2-1,CASSQESTGWDNEQFF
TRBD2,TRBV3-1/TRBV3-2,TRBJ2-7,CATSRGGYEQYF
TRBD1,TRBV4-3,TRBJ2-3,CASSQGTGTTDTQYF
TRBD2,TRBV2,TRBJ2-1,CASSDRTSGDLEQFF
TRBD1,TRBV6-5,TRBJ2-1,CASSQPGQANNEQFF
TRBD2,TRBV5-1,TRBJ2-1,CASSPLGGGGGYNEQFF
-,TRBV19,TRBJ1-6,CASRDGGRGWPLHF
-,TRBV5-4,TRBJ1-2,CASSLSLESYGYTF
-,TRBV5-1,TRBJ1-5,CASSLAGEPYQPQHF
TRBD1,TRBV9,TRBJ1-6,CASSEGTGRDSPLHF
-,TRBV5-1,TRBJ2-1,CASSQQGYNEQFF
-,TRBV4-2,TRBJ1-3,CASSQAVGQGGNTIYF
-,TRBV28,TRBJ2-4,CASSPQGLAKNIQYF
-,TRBV5-5,TRBJ2-2,CASSGTGTTNTGELFF
-,TRBV24-1,TRBJ1-1,CATKPDGGTEAFF
TRBD1,TRBV19,TRBJ2-1,CASRGQGWDEQFF
TRBD2,TRBV3-1/TRBV3-2,TRBJ2-3,CASSLGRGAVYTQYF
TRBD2,TRBV5-4,TRBJ2-6,CASSQGLAGTGANVLTF
-,TRBV6-6,TRBJ1-2,CASTAIAAGYTF
TRBD1,TRBV4-3,TRBJ1-5,CASSQGGQPGQPQHF
-,TRBV30,TRBJ2-7,CAWSVQVGEQYF
TRBD2,TRBV28,TRBJ2-1,CASSFASGGALNEQFF
TRBD1,TRBV5-5,TRBJ1-6,CASSLTPQGDNSPLHF
TRBD1,TRBV25-1,TRBJ1-6,CASSGARQGGSYNSPLHF
-,TRBV29-1,TRBJ2-3,CSVEDFQTDTQYF
TRBD1,TRBV11-2,TRBJ2-7,CASSRDRGAYEQYF
-,TRBV6-5,TRBJ2-7,CACGRGISYEQYF
TRBD2,TRBV9,TRBJ2-1,CASSRPLAGGIYNEQFF
-,TRBV30,TRBJ2-2,CAWSVQSTGELFF
-,TRBV11-2,TRBJ2-4,CASSLRLHIQYF
-,TRBV7-3,TRBJ1-2,CASSRTGQLDGYTF
TRBD2,TRBV5-1,TRBJ2-3,CASRVSGGDTDTQYF
TRBD2,TRBV11-2,TRBJ2-1,CASSWTVAGGAQFF
-,TRBV11-2,TRBJ1-2,CASSLRRGLDGYTF
TRBD1,TRBV5-5,TRBJ2-3,CASSPQGASTDTQYF
-,TRBV6-5,TRBJ1-5,CASTGGRIVGQPQHF
-,TRBV11-3,TRBJ2-1,CASREGSGRGEQFF
TRBD1,TRBV5-1,TRBJ2-7,CASSRDRGPDEQYF
-,TRBV6-5,TRBJ2-3,CATKRGATTDTQYF
-,TRBV12-5,TRBJ2-2,CASGPGHDYTGELFF